These T cell receptor beta chains were read from a single sample in a study of T cell responses to AZD1222 COVID-19 vaccine. The repertoire was sequenced with immunoSEQ multiplex PCR; TCRdb's copy has only in-frame clones and lacks some. Among over 85,000 clones, roughly 92% were seen once, and the ten largest hold roughly 7.8%. This specimen was peripheral blood, taken on day 0 of AZD1222 vaccination. These receptor sequences come from an adult in good health. Both conserved end residues are part of each CDR3. The D gene is left open where the match is weak. Size values are once, few and many counts, or a class for expanded clones, and some rows have none.

>16|TRBJ2-7|TRBD1|NA|TRBV14
TGTGCCAGCAGCCAAAGATATGGGACAGTCGACTACGAGCAGTACTTC
CASSQRYGTVDYEQYF
>15|TRBJ2-1|TRBD1|NA|TRBV10-1
TGCGCCAGCTCAGCACCGGGACAGGGGGCGAATGAGCAGTTCTTC
CASSAPGQGANEQFF
>14|TRBJ1-2|NA|NA|TRBV6-5
TGTGCCAGCAGGTCTACATGGGACAACTATGGCTACACCTTC
CASRSTWDNYGYTF
>14|TRBJ1-3|NA|NA|TRBV19
TGTGCCAGTAGCCCCGGACGGAGTGGAAACACCATATATTTT
CASSPGRSGNTIYF
>15|TRBJ1-2|NA|NA|TRBV27
TGTGCCAGCAGTTCCCCCCGGCGGGGGACCTATGGCTACACCTTC
CASSSPRRGTYGYTF
>14|TRBJ1-6|TRBD1|NA|TRBV10-3
TGTGCCATCAGTACTGGACAGGCTGGGAGTCGCCTCCACTTT
CAISTGQAGSRLHF
>14|TRBJ2-7|TRBD1|NA|TRBV15
TGTGCCACCACCCAGGACAGGGCAACGTACGAGCAGTACTTC
CATTQDRATYEQYF
>18|TRBJ2-1|TRBD2|NA|TRBV5-1
TGCGCCAGCAGCTTGACCACCTATCTAGCGGGGGGGAACAATGAGCAGTTCTTC
CASSLTTYLAGGNNEQFF
>14|TRBJ2-4|NA|NA|TRBV5-1
TGCGCCAGCAGCGCCGGTCTAGCCAAAAACATTCAGTACTTC
CASSAGLAKNIQYF
>19|TRBJ2-6|NA|NA|TRBV3-1/TRBV3-2
TGTGCCAGCAGCCAAGGACCGACGTCCATGCTCTCTGGGGCCAACGTCCTGACTTTC
CASSQGPTSMLSGANVLTF
>16|TRBJ1-2|NA|NA|TRBV6-5
TGTGCCAGCAGTTACTCGATGGGGGTCGGGAACTATGGCTACACCTTC
CASSYSMGVGNYGYTF
>15|TRBJ2-7|TRBD2|NA|TRBV3-1/TRBV3-2
TGTGCCAGCAGCCAAGATGGGCGGGGGGGCAACGAGCAGTACTTC
CASSQDGRGGNEQYF
>16|TRBJ2-3|TRBD1|NA|TRBV10-3
TGTGCCATCAGTGAGGGGACAGGAAAGGGCACAGATACGCAGTATTTT
CAISEGTGKGTDTQYF
>18|TRBJ1-6|TRBD1|NA|TRBV11-3
TGTGCCAGCAGCATCCGACCGAAGACAGGGGGTAATTCTTCACCCCTCCACTTT
CASSIRPKTGGNSSPLHF
>16|TRBJ2-2|NA|NA|TRBV11-2
TGTGCCAGCAGCCGTGTGGGGGGAGTTACAGGCGGGGAGCTGTTTTTT
CASSRVGGVTGGELFF
>16|TRBJ1-2|TRBD1|once|TRBV5-1
TGCGCCAGCAGCTTTTCGTCGACAGGGGCTAACTATGGCTACACCTTC
CASSFSSTGANYGYTF
>13|TRBJ2-2|NA|few|TRBV6-4
TGTGCCAGCAGTGCAGCGAACACCGGGGAGCTGTTTTTT
CASSAANTGELFF
>16|TRBJ2-3|TRBD2|NA|TRBV5-4
TGTGCCAGCAGCCTAACTAGCGGGGGGTTGCCAGATACGCAGTATTTT
CASSLTSGGLPDTQYF
>14|TRBJ1-4|NA|NA|TRBV5-1
TGCGCCAGCAGCCCGGGGGGACCTCAAAAAAAACTGTTTTTT
CASSPGGPQKKLFF
>15|TRBJ1-5|TRBD1|NA|TRBV28
TGTGCCAGCAGTCAGGACAGGGGGCAAGGTCAGCCCCAGCATTTT
CASSQDRGQGQPQHF
>15|TRBJ2-4|NA|NA|TRBV28
TGTGCCAGCAGTTTCCGGGTACTAGCCAAAAACATTCAGTACTTC
CASSFRVLAKNIQYF
>15|TRBJ2-7|NA|NA|TRBV6-5
TGTGCCAGCAGGAAAGGCAGGACCTCGGCCTACGAGCAGTACTTC
CASRKGRTSAYEQYF
>15|TRBJ1-2|NA|NA|TRBV27
TGTGCCAGCAGTCCAACCCCTCAGGGGTTTCGTGGCTACACCTTC
CASSPTPQGFRGYTF
>13|TRBJ2-2|TRBD1|NA|TRBV11-2
TGTGCCAGCAGCTCGGGGACAGTCGGGGAGCTGTTTTTT
CASSSGTVGELFF
>12|TRBJ2-7|TRBD1|NA|TRBV18
TGTGCCAGCTCACCGACAGGGAACGAGCAGTACTTC
CASSPTGNEQYF
>17|TRBJ2-3|TRBD2|NA|TRBV3-1/TRBV3-2
TGTGCCAGCAGCCAAGAATCTACTAGCGGTAGCACAGATACGCAGTATTTT
CASSQESTSGSTDTQYF
>15|TRBJ2-1|TRBD1|NA|TRBV4-1
TGCGCCAGCAGCCAAGCCGGGACAGGGGTCAGTGAGCAGTTCTTC
CASSQAGTGVSEQFF